This TCR beta chain came from a study of cytomegalovirus exposure and HLA in healthy donors. PCR was performed using 60 Vbeta and 13 Jbeta primers. Produced via immunoSEQ multiplex PCR; TCRdb's table is partial and in-frame only. The sample table sets out about 200,000 clones. The origin of this receptor is a woman in her 30s in good health and CMV-seropositive. Input material: PBMCs.

The CDR3: CASSTGQGSYEQYF. CDR3 coding DNA: TGTGCCAGTAGTACCGGACAGGGCTCCTACGAGCAGTACTTC. The gene calls are TRBV19 and TRBJ2-7; 8 nucleotides line up with TRBD1. Trimming removed 4 bases from V and 0 bases from J; junction bases left unmatched: 2. Per the germline V gene, CDR1 is LNHDA and CDR2 is SQIVND (reference sequence). The CDR3 contains 14 residues.